A selection of T cell receptor beta chains follows, all from one sample in a study of memory CD4+ T cells and cytomegalovirus serostatus. This table comes from immunoSEQ multiplex PCR, and its TCRdb copy is limited to in-frame clones, with some not included. The data show some 52,000 clones, around three quarters seen once. Material: memory CD4+ T cells from blood. These TCRs come from an adult in good health and CMV-seronegative. The CDR3 runs from the conserved cysteine through the conserved F or W. A D gene is named only where the DNA matches it firmly. Where a row states a size, it is once, few, many or the class of an expanded clone; other rows omit it.

d_call j_call v_call clone_size cdr3_aa cdr3_nt
NA TRBJ1-2 TRBV7-9 NA CASRTGGEQGDYGYTF TGTGCCAGCAGAACAGGCGGGGAACAGGGAGACTATGGCTACACCTTC
TRBD1 TRBJ1-2 TRBV6-5 NA CASSRDRAVGYTF TGTGCCAGCAGTCGGGACAGGGCGGTTGGCTACACCTTC
NA TRBJ2-2 TRBV5-4 NA CASSLIATTGELFF TGTGCCAGCAGCTTGATAGCGACCACCGGGGAGCTGTTTTTT
NA TRBJ2-2 TRBV15 NA CATSQAVNTGELFF TGTGCCACCAGCCAAGCAGTGAACACCGGGGAGCTGTTTTTT
TRBD2 TRBJ2-2 TRBV7-2 NA CASSLPSGRTWKDTGELFF TGTGCCAGCAGCTTACCTAGCGGGAGGACGTGGAAGGACACCGGGGAGCTGTTTTTT
NA TRBJ1-1 TRBV28 NA CASSYGGGHTEAFF TGTGCCAGCAGCTACGGGGGGGGGCACACTGAAGCTTTCTTT
NA TRBJ2-7 TRBV5-1 NA CASSLGGRGASDEQYF TGCGCCAGCAGCTTGGGGGGAAGGGGCGCGTCCGACGAGCAGTACTTC
TRBD1 TRBJ2-5 TRBV28 NA CASSPWDSQETQYF TGTGCCAGCAGTCCCTGGGACAGCCAAGAGACCCAGTACTTC
NA TRBJ2-3 TRBV19 once CASSMSRGSTDTQYF TGTGCCAGTAGTATGAGTCGGGGAAGCACAGATACGCAGTATTTT
TRBD1 TRBJ1-5 TRBV18 NA CASSPGTGSNQPQHF TGTGCCAGCTCACCCGGGACAGGGAGCAATCAGCCCCAGCATTTT
NA TRBJ1-2 TRBV25-1 NA CASSAMTGYGYTF TGTGCCAGCAGTGCCATGACAGGTTATGGCTACACCTTC
NA TRBJ1-1 TRBV27 NA CASSLLTGTNTEAFF TGTGCCAGCAGTTTACTTACAGGGACGAACACTGAAGCTTTCTTT
NA TRBJ2-7 TRBV5-4 few CASSFTGFSTIEQYF TGTGCCAGCAGCTTCACAGGGTTCTCTACCATCGAGCAGTACTTC
NA TRBJ2-3 TRBV6-1 once CASSYKIDTQYF TGTGCCAGCAGTTATAAGATAGATACGCAGTATTTT
NA TRBJ2-1 TRBV5-4 NA CASSRHGSSYNEQFF TGTGCCAGCAGCCGGCATGGATCGTCCTACAATGAGCAGTTCTTC
TRBD2 TRBJ2-7 TRBV10-2 NA CASSEREGRSYEQYF TGCGCCAGCAGTGAGCGGGAGGGCCGTTCCTACGAGCAGTACTTC
NA TRBJ1-2 TRBV2 NA CASNREANYGYTF TGTGCCAGCAATCGGGAAGCTAACTATGGCTACACCTTC
NA TRBJ1-1 TRBV9 NA CASSVTGSTTEAFF TGTGCCAGCAGCGTTACAGGTTCTACGACTGAAGCTTTCTTT
TRBD1 TRBJ1-2 TRBV5-6 once CASSHLGQAVTSRGYTF TGTGCCAGCAGCCACTTGGGACAGGCCGTCACCTCCCGAGGCTACACCTTC
NA TRBJ1-2 TRBV10-3 once CALRTSANYGYTF TGTGCCCTTAGGACTTCTGCTAACTATGGCTACACCTTC
NA TRBJ2-2 TRBV5-6 few CASSLRVLGRGDTGELFF TGTGCCAGCAGCTTGAGGGTGCTGGGCAGGGGAGACACCGGGGAGCTGTTTTTT
NA TRBJ2-7 TRBV9 NA CASSARTGNGYEQYF TGTGCCAGCAGCGCCCGCACAGGGAATGGCTACGAGCAGTACTTC
NA TRBJ1-2 TRBV5-1 NA CASSLADSGYGYTF TGCGCCAGCAGCTTGGCGGATTCAGGCTATGGCTACACCTTC
NA TRBJ1-1 TRBV7-2 NA CASRRGGGRGRNTEAFF TGTGCCAGCAGACGCGGGGGGGGCCGGGGACGAAACACTGAAGCTTTCTTT
TRBD2 TRBJ2-3 TRBV13 once CASSWTSGSTDTQYF TGTGCCAGCAGCTGGACTAGCGGAAGCACAGATACGCAGTATTTT
TRBD1 TRBJ2-5 TRBV11-2 NA CASSKGQLLAQETQYF TGTGCCAGCAGCAAGGGACAGCTCCTGGCCCAAGAGACCCAGTACTTC
NA TRBJ1-6 TRBV7-9 few CASSLDWGNNSPLHF TGTGCCAGCAGCTTAGACTGGGGCAATAATTCACCCCTCCACTTT
TRBD1 TRBJ1-1 TRBV11-3 NA CASSPGQGGNTEAFF TGTGCCAGCAGCCCGGGACAGGGGGGGAACACTGAAGCTTTCTTT
TRBD2 TRBJ2-3 TRBV2 NA CASSMGLATDTQYF TGTGCCAGCAGTATGGGACTAGCCACAGATACGCAGTATTTT
NA TRBJ2-5 TRBV6-6 NA CASIKTRGETQYF TGTGCCAGCATCAAGACTAGAGGCGAGACCCAGTACTTC
TRBD1 TRBJ2-7 TRBV19 once CASRTATGAYF TGTGCCAGTAGAACGGCGACAGGGGCGTACTTC
NA TRBJ1-2 TRBV28 NA CASSFPKTTNYGYTF TGTGCCAGCAGTTTCCCAAAGACCACTAACTATGGCTACACCTTC
NA TRBJ2-6 TRBV5-8 NA CASSPRSGGSGANVLTF TGTGCCAGCAGCCCACGCTCCGGGGGCTCTGGGGCCAACGTCCTGACTTTC
TRBD1 TRBJ2-1 TRBV6-4 NA CASRETQGAYEQFF TGTGCCAGCAGGGAAACACAGGGGGCCTATGAGCAGTTCTTC
TRBD1 TRBJ1-2 TRBV27 NA CASSPVIGQGHYGYTF TGTGCCAGCAGTCCCGTTATCGGACAGGGGCACTATGGCTACACCTTC
NA TRBJ2-3 TRBV7-9 NA CASSPGGRVVDTQYF TGTGCCAGCAGCCCCGGGGGCAGGGTTGTAGATACGCAGTATTTT